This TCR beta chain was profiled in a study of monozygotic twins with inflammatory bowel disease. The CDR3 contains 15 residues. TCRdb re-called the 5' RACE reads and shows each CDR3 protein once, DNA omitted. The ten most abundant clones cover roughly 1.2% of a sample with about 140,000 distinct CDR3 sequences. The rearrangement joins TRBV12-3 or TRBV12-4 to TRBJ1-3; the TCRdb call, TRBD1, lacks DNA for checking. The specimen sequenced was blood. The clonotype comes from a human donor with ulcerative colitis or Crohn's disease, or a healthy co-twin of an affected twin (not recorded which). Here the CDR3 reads CASSSTGFYGNTIYF.